These 2 T cell receptor beta chains came from one sample sequenced in a study of T-cell memory formation after mild COVID-19 (dated by TCRdb to the early 2020s). Library generation was performed with 5' RACE. The instrument given in TCRdb is Illumina NovaSeq 6000. TCRdb reworked the public reads: Q25 trimming with fastp, MiXCR clone assembly, productive beta chains retained. Each record represents a unique CDR3 protein, reported with the most common genes and DNA among its rows. The sample records around 260,000 distinct CDR3 sequences, around 16% of which are singletons. The ten largest make up 22% of the sample. Sequences were obtained from PBMCs or a T cell subset sorted from them (not recorded which). These receptors were collected from a man younger than 30 who had mild COVID-19 (a few samples of this study predate the infection). The sample titles of this study are shuffled in the database, so cell type and time point are left out; the donor was told from shared clones.

The V and J genes are TRBV28 and TRBJ1-1; no reliable D call. This CDR3 contains 12 residues. V was trimmed by 6 bases and J by 6 bases, leaving 11 bases between them. Looked up from germline, CDR1 is MDHEN and CDR2 is SYDVKM. CDR3 residues: CASSEEEAEAFF. In DNA form, the CDR3 reads TGTGCCAGCAGCGAAGAAGAGGCTGAAGCTTTCTTT.

In this sample, this clonotype turned up once. J is TRBJ2-1 and V is TRBV12-3 or TRBV12-4; D not resolved. The V end was cut by 4 bases, the J end by 15 bases, with 10 bases between. The CDR3 runs 10 residues. The CDR3 region is CASSSAEVFF. CDR3 DNA sequence: TGTGCCAGCAGTTCAGCCGAAGTGTTCTTC.